The entry below gives a single T cell receptor (beta chain) sequence along with its context. V was cut by 10 bases and J by 3 bases, with 10 bases left in between. CDR3 length equals 11 residues. Per germline, CDR1 MNHEY and CDR2 SVGAGI. The data stem from a study of blood T cell repertoires in COVID-19. Sequenced by immunoSEQ multiplex PCR; TCRdb stores in-frame clones only, minus some. The repertoire includes approximately 27,000 clones, around 88% of them detected once, and around 15% sits in the top ten. Sequenced material: peripheral blood. The source of this sequence is a man between 65 and 85 years old with acute or convalescent COVID-19. The chain uses TRBV6-5 and TRBJ2-7, with D tentatively TRBD1 (5 bases). The CDR3 here is CATAGHYEQYF. The CDR3 coding sequence is TGTGCCACCGCCGGACACTACGAGCAGTACTTC.